A single sample gave rise to the 26 T cell receptor beta chains below, sequenced in a study of shared clonotypes between healthy human individuals. Assay: immunoSEQ multiplex PCR; the TCRdb copy retains only in-frame clones and omits some. The table includes roughly 2.5 million clones, approximately 94% detected once. The source material was naive CD4+ T cells sorted from blood. Noted subset: CD45RA+ positively selected. These receptors were collected from a man aged 18 to 30 in good health.

The chain combines TRBV5-1 with TRBJ2-7; D perhaps matches TRBD1 (6 bases). The CDR3 consists of 13 residues. The germline V gene encodes CDR1 SGHRS and CDR2 YFSETQ. V lost 4 bases and J lost 7, with 15 bases in between. CDR3 loop: CASSSTGLSEQYF. The DNA for the CDR3 is TGCGCCAGCAGCAGCACAGGGTTAAGTGAGCAGTACTTC.

The chain combines TRBV2 with TRBJ2-7; D tentatively fits TRBD1 or TRBD2 (5 bases each). Trimming stripped 4 bases from V and 7 bases from J, with 17 bases between. The V gene's germline CDR1 is SNHLY and CDR2 FYNNEI. This CDR3 comprises 14 residues. The CDR3 DNA reads as TGTGCCAGCAGTGCGCAGGGACGTGTGGGTGAGCAGTACTTC. Translating it yields CASSAQGRVGEQYF.

The chain recombines TRBV19 with TRBJ1-4; D might be TRBD1 (5 bases). The germline V gene encodes CDR1 LNHDA and CDR2 SQIVND (reference sequence). The CDR3 loop spans 14 amino acids. V was shortened by 7 bases and J by 0 bases, with 9 bases between the two germline ends. The CDR3 is CASTPTATNEKLFF. CDR3 DNA sequence: TGTGCCAGTACCCCGACAGCAACTAATGAAAAACTGTTTTTT.

V is TRBV5-1 and J is TRBJ1-2; D is possibly TRBD1 (6 bases). The ends were cut back, 4 bases at V and 5 bases at J, with 12 bases in the middle. The CDR3 consists of 13 residues. Germline CDR1 and CDR2: SGHRS and YFSETQ. Written as DNA, the CDR3 is TGCGCCAGCAGCAAGGGGGGAGAATATGGCTACACCTTC. It encodes CASSKGGEYGYTF.

The rearrangement links TRBV6-6 to TRBJ2-2; tentatively, D is TRBD1 (6 bases). The germline gives CDR1 MNHNY, CDR2 SVGAGI (reference sequence). V lost 8 bases, J lost 6 bases, and 19 bases lay in between. The CDR3 consists of 15 residues. Written as DNA, the CDR3 is TGTGCCAGCCAGGCCGGGACACTTCATGCCGGGGAGCTGTTTTTT. This encodes CASQAGTLHAGELFF.

This chain connects TRBV18 to TRBJ2-7; D perhaps matches TRBD2 (6 bases). CDR3 length equals 13 residues. V was trimmed by 6 bases and J by 4 bases, leaving 13 bases between them. Germline V gene data show CDR1 as KGHSH and CDR2 as LQKENI. The CDR3 is CASSPGAIYEQYF. CDR3 DNA: TGTGCCAGCTCCCCGGGAGCAATATACGAGCAGTACTTC.

As to this clone: Additional DNA sequences in this sample encode the identical CDR3. The rearrangement uses TRBV13 and TRBJ2-3; D is undetermined. Trimming removed 5 bases at V and 2 bases at J, with 5 bases between. This CDR3 comprises 12 residues. Germline V gives CDR1 PRHDT, CDR2 FYEKMQ (reference sequence). The CDR3 loop reads CASSASTDTQYF. In DNA, the CDR3 is TGTGCCAGCAGCGCCTCCACAGATACGCAGTATTTT.

J is TRBJ2-5 and V is TRBV7-9; weak D call: TRBD2 (6 bases). The CDR3 sequence is 15 residues long. With 2 bases removed from V and 2 bases from J, the gap between germline ends came to 12 bases. The germline CDR1 and CDR2 sequences are SEHNR and FQNEAQ (reference sequence). The CDR3 DNA reads as TGTGCCAGCAGCTTATTCCTTCGGGGGCAAGAGACCCAGTACTTC. The encoded protein is CASSLFLRGQETQYF.

V and J are TRBV9 and TRBJ2-7; 11 nucleotides align to TRBD2. Germline CDR1 and CDR2: SGDLS and YYNGEE. The CDR3 runs to 16 residues. V lost 4 bases to trimming and J lost 5 bases; unmatched junction nucleotides: 11. The CDR3 region is CASSPQVLAGGNEQYF. DNA of the CDR3: TGTGCCAGCAGCCCCCAGGTGCTAGCGGGAGGAAACGAGCAGTACTTC.

This chain joins TRBV21-1 and TRBJ1-2; the table's D gene call, TRBD1, was not cross checked with the DNA. TRBV21-1 is a pseudogene segment. CDR3 length: 16 amino acids. CDR3 nucleotides: TGTGCCAGCAGCAAAATCGGGCAGGGAAGATGGAATGGCTACACCTTC. Translating it yields CASSKIGQGRWNGYTF.

The chain links TRBV7-9 to TRBJ2-3, with TRBD2 matching over 7 bases. Germline values: CDR1 SEHNR, CDR2 FQNEAQ (reference sequence). V gave up 6 bases and J gave up 0 bases; unmatched junction bases: 6. This CDR3 is built from 15 residues. The CDR3 sequence: CASSRSGASTDTQYF. The CDR3 nucleotides are TGTGCCAGCAGTCGGAGCGGGGCTAGCACAGATACGCAGTATTTT.

The V and J genes are TRBV10-3 and TRBJ2-6; 10 nucleotides agree with TRBD1. After removal of 10 bases from V and 1 base from J, the junction contained 10 bases not matched to a gene. Germline CDR1 and CDR2: ENHRY and SYGVKD. This CDR3 has 17 amino acids. The CDR3 protein is CATDPGTGASGANVLTF. The CDR3 DNA is TGTGCCACCGACCCCGGGACAGGGGCGTCTGGGGCCAACGTCCTGACTTTC.

The chain combines TRBV2 with TRBJ1-1; TRBD1 agrees at 8 bases. CDR1 SNHLY and CDR2 FYNNEI come from the germline V gene. The CDR3 has 13 amino acids. The ends lost 5 bases at V and 3 bases at J; junction bases unmatched: 2. The CDR3, as DNA: TGTGCCAGCAGTTACAGGGGGGACACTGAAGCTTTCTTT. Encoded protein: CASSYRGDTEAFF. Full variable domain (outside the CDR3, taken from reference TRBV2 and TRBJ1-1): EPEVTQTPSHQVTQMGQEVILRCVPISNHLYFYWYRQILGQKVEFLVSFYNNEISEKSEIFDDQFSVERPDGSNFTLKIRSTKLEDSAMYFCASSYRGDTEAFFGQGTRLTVV.

This chain links TRBV30 with TRBJ2-1, with D hard to call. Germline V gives CDR1 GTSNPN, CDR2 SVGIG (reference sequence). Trimming removed 6 bases at V and 5 bases at J, with 8 bases between. This CDR3 comprises 11 residues. The CDR3 DNA reads TGTGCCTGTGGGCCTGACAATGAGCAGTTCTTC. The encoded protein is CACGPDNEQFF. The full variable domain, in which reference TRBV30 and TRBJ2-1 provide the parts outside the CDR3, is SQTIHQWPATLVQPVGSPLSLECTVEGTSNPNLYWYRQAAGRGLQLLFYSVGIGQISSEVPQNLSASRPQDRQFILSSKKLLLSDSGFYLCACGPDNEQFFGPGTRLTVL.

The chain has TRBV28 and TRBJ2-3; 8 bases are shared with TRBD2. This CDR3 has 16 amino acids. Germline-derived CDR1 and CDR2 are MDHEN and SYDVKM. With V trimmed by 3 bases and J by 5 bases, 10 bases remained unmatched. The CDR3 DNA is TGTGCCAGCAGTTTCTTTGGACTAGCTCGTCGAGATACGCAGTATTTT. As protein: CASSFFGLARRDTQYF.

The rearrangement joins TRBV9 to TRBJ2-3; D is undetermined. The CDR3 has 14 amino acids. Germline V CDR1 and CDR2: SGDLS, YYNGEE. V dropped 0 bases and J dropped 4 bases, with 9 bases sitting between them. CDR3 in DNA: TGTGCCAGCAGCGTAGTGGGCAGTTCAGATACGCAGTATTTT. This codes for CASSVVGSSDTQYF.

Details on this clone: Other DNA sequences in this specimen translate into the identical CDR3. The genes are TRBV27 and TRBJ2-6; no clear D gene. Trimming left V 3 bases short and J 1 base short, with 1 base between. The CDR3 has 13 amino acids. The germline V gene has CDR1 MNHEY and CDR2 SMNVEV (reference sequence). CDR3 protein: CASSFSGANVLTF. DNA of the CDR3: TGTGCCAGCAGTTTTTCTGGGGCCAACGTCCTGACTTTC.

The V call is TRBV7-9, the J call TRBJ2-5; D is possibly TRBD2 (6 bases). The CDR3 has 15 amino acids. CDR1 and CDR2 from the germline V gene are SEHNR and FQNEAQ (reference sequence). V lost 0 bases and J 2 bases, leaving 10 bases between the germline ends. The CDR3 loop is CASSLALLAQETQYF. CDR3 DNA: TGTGCCAGCAGCTTAGCGCTACTAGCACAAGAGACCCAGTACTTC.

A note on this clone: Within the sample, other DNA sequences also encode this same CDR3. The rearrangement joins TRBV7-2 to TRBJ2-1; D gene uncertain. Germline loops: CDR1 SGHTA, CDR2 FQGNSA. The CDR3 is 12 amino acids. Trimming removed 3 bases at V and 4 bases at J, with 4 bases between. In DNA form, the CDR3 reads TGTGCCAGCAGCTTGGGGTACAATGAGCAGTTCTTC. Amino acid sequence: CASSLGYNEQFF.

V usage is TRBV5-4 and J usage is TRBJ1-1; 7 positions match TRBD1. This CDR3 has 16 amino acids. The V gene end was trimmed by 7 bases and the J gene end by 1 base; junction bases not matched to a gene: 13. Germline lookup yields CDR1 SGHNT and CDR2 YYREEE (reference sequence). CDR3 sequence (DNA): TGTGCCAGCGCAAAGATAGGGGGCAACGGGAACACTGAAGCTTTCTTT. The encoded protein is CASAKIGGNGNTEAFF.

V is TRBV2 and J is TRBJ2-7; the D gene is possibly TRBD2 (6 bases). The V and J ends lost 5 bases and 0 bases respectively, with 17 bases between them. The CDR3 spans 16 residues. Germline values: CDR1 SNHLY, CDR2 FYNNEI. CDR3: CASSFIRDLSSYEQYF. CDR3 coding DNA: TGTGCCAGCAGTTTTATCCGGGACTTAAGCTCCTACGAGCAGTACTTC.

This chain links TRBV2 with TRBJ1-1; 8 bases map to TRBD1. The germline V gene encodes CDR1 SNHLY and CDR2 FYNNEI. This CDR3 region has 13 residues. J was trimmed by 1 base and V by 11 bases; bases with no gene match: 6. CDR3 bases: TGTGCCTTTAGGACAGGGACGAACACTGAAGCTTTCTTT. It codes for CAFRTGTNTEAFF.

This chain connects TRBV28 to TRBJ1-5, with a possible D match to TRBD1 (6 bases). Germline V CDR1 and CDR2: MDHEN, SYDVKM. V was pared by 7 bases and J by 1 base, with 14 bases between. There are 15 residues in the CDR3. CDR3 sequence: CASTLGGRSNQPQHF. The CDR3 bases are TGTGCCAGCACCCTAGGGGGTAGGAGCAATCAGCCCCAGCATTTT. Filled out from reference TRBV28 and TRBJ1-5, the complete variable domain reads DVKVTQSSRYLVKRTGEKVFLECVQDMDHENMFWYRQDPGLGLRLIYFSYDVKMKEKGDIPEGYSVSREKKERFSLILESASTNQTSMYLCASTLGGRSNQPQHFGDGTRLSIL.

The V gene is TRBV4-2, the J gene TRBJ1-2; no firm D call. The length of the CDR3 is 14 residues. Germline-derived CDR1 and CDR2 are LGHNA and YNFKEQ. Deletions cut 2 bases from V and 0 bases from J, with 7 bases between. The CDR3 region has the DNA TGTGCCAGCAGCCAACCGGGATCTAACTATGGCTACACCTTC. Its protein product is CASSQPGSNYGYTF.

V gene TRBV6-5 combines with J gene TRBJ2-5; D tentatively reads TRBD1 or TRBD2 (5 bases each). The CDR3 sequence is 15 residues long. The germline V gene has CDR1 MNHEY and CDR2 SVGAGI. Trimming removed 7 bases at V and 11 bases at J, with 26 bases between. The CDR3 region is CASTFDRVAQGEQYF. The CDR3 region has the DNA TGTGCCAGCACCTTCGACAGAGTCGCACAAGGGGAGCAGTACTTC.

This sequence joins TRBV7-2 and TRBJ1-1, with unresolved D. The CDR3 spans 15 residues. Per the germline V gene, CDR1 is SGHTA and CDR2 is FQGNSA. V was trimmed by 6 bases and J by 0 bases, leaving 14 bases between them. The CDR3 sequence: CASSLSLLMNTEAFF. The DNA for the CDR3 is TGTGCCAGCAGTCTCTCTTTGCTTATGAACACTGAAGCTTTCTTT.